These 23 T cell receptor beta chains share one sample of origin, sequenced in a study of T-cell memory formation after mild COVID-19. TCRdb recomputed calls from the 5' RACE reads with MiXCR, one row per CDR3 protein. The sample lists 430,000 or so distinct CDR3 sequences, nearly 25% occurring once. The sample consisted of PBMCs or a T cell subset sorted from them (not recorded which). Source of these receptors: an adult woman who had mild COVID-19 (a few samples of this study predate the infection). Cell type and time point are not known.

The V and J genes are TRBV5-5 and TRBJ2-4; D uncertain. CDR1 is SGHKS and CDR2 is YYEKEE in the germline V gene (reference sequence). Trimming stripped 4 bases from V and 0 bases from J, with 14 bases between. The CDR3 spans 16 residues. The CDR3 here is CASSHQESTAKNIQYF. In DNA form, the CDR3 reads TGTGCCAGCAGCCACCAAGAGAGCACAGCCAAAAACATTCAGTACTTC. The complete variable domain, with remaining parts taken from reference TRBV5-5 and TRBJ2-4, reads DAGVTQSPTHLIKTRGQQVTLRCSPISGHKSVSWYQQVLGQGPQFIFQYYEKEERGRGNFPDRFSARQFPNYSSELNVNALLLGDSALYLCASSHQESTAKNIQYFGAGTRLSVL.

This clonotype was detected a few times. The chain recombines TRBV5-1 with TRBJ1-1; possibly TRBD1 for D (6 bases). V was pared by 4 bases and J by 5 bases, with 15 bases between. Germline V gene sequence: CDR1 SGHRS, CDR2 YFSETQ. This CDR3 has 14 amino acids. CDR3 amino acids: CASSGSTTGTEAFF. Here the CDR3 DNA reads TGCGCCAGCAGCGGCAGCACCACAGGGACTGAAGCTTTCTTT.

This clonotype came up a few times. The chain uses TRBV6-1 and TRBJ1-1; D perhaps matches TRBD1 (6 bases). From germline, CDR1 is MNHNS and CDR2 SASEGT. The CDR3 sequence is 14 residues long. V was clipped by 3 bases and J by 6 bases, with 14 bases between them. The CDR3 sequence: CASSDQGQGAEAFF. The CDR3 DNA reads TGTGCCAGCAGTGATCAGGGGCAGGGAGCTGAAGCTTTCTTT.

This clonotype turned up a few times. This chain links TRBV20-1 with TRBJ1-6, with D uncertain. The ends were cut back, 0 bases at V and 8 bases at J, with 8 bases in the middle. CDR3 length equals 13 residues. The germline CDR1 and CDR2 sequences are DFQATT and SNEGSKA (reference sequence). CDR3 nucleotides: TGCAGTGCTAGAGATAGGGCGGATTCACCCCTCCACTTT. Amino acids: CSARDRADSPLHF.

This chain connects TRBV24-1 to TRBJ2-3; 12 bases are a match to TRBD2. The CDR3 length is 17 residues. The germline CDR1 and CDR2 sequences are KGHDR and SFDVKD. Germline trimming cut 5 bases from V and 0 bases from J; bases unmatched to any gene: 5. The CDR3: CATSGGLAGRSTDTQYF. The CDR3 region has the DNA TGTGCCACCAGTGGCGGACTAGCGGGGCGCAGCACAGATACGCAGTATTTT.

The CDR3: CATSDLTPGRGLVNEQFF. The CDR3 coding sequence is TGTGCCACCAGTGATTTGACCCCCGGCAGGGGGCTTGTGAATGAGCAGTTCTTC. This sequence joins TRBV24-1 and TRBJ2-1, with 8 bases fitting TRBD1. The germline CDR1 and CDR2 sequences are KGHDR and SFDVKD. Trimming at V came to 0 bases and at J to 7 bases, leaving 13 bases not matched to a gene. The CDR3 consists of 18 residues.

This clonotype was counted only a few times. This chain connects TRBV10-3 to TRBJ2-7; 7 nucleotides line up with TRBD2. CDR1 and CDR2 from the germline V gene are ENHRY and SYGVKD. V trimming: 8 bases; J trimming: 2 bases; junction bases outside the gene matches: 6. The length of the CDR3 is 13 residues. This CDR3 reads CAIGERGAYEQYF. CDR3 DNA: TGTGCCATCGGAGAGCGGGGAGCCTACGAGCAGTACTTC.

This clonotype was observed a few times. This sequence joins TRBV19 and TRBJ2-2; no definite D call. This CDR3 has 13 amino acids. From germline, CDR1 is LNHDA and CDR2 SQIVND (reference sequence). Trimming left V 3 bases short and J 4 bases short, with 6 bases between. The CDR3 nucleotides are TGTGCCAGTAGTATCCTGGTCACCGGGGAGCTGTTTTTT. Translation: CASSILVTGELFF. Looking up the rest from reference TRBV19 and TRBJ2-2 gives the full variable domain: DGGITQSPKYLFRKEGQNVTLSCEQNLNHDAMYWYRQDPGQGLRLIYYSQIVNDFQKGDIAEGYSVSREKKESFPLTVTSAQKNPTAFYLCASSILVTGELFFGEGSRLTVL.

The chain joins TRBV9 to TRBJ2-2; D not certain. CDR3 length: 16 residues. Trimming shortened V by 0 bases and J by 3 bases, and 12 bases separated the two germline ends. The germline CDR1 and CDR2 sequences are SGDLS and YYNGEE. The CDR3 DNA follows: TGTGCCAGCAGCGTAGTTCCCCGAGGTGACACCGGGGAGCTGTTTTTT. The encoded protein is CASSVVPRGDTGELFF.

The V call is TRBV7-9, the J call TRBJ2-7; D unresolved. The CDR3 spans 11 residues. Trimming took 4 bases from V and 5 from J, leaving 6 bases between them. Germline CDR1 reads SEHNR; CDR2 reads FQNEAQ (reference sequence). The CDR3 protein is CASSSNDEQYF. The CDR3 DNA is TGTGCCAGCAGCTCCAACGACGAGCAGTACTTC.

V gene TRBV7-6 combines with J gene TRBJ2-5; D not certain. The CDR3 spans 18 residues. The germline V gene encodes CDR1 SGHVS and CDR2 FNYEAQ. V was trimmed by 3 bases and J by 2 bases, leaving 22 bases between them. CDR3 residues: CASSFLPRGKVEQETQYF. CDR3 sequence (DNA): TGTGCCAGCAGCTTTCTCCCGCGTGGGAAAGTTGAACAAGAGACCCAGTACTTC.

The chain's CDR3 is CASSYGTGPQETQYF. In DNA form, the CDR3 reads TGTGCCAGCAGTTACGGGACAGGCCCTCAAGAGACCCAGTACTTC. The V call is TRBV7-3, the J call TRBJ2-5; 8 bases line up with TRBD1. The CDR3 sequence is 15 residues long. J was trimmed by 2 bases and V by 6 bases; bases with no gene match: 8. Germline CDR1 SGHTA, CDR2 FQGTGA.

CDR3 DNA sequence: TGCGCCAGCAGCTTGATTGGGATGCAGGAGCAGTTCTTC. This encodes CASSLIGMQEQFF. The V gene is TRBV5-1, the J gene TRBJ2-1, with no clear D. Germline loops: CDR1 SGHRS, CDR2 YFSETQ. The CDR3 extends over 13 amino acids. Trimming took off 1 base at V and 10 bases at J, with 12 bases between the two ends.

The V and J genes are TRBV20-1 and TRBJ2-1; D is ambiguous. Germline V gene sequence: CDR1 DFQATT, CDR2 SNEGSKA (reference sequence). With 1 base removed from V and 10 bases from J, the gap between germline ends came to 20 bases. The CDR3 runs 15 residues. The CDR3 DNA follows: TGCAGTGCTAGAGGGGGTTTGGGTCAGCCCGAGGAGCAGTTCTTC. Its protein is CSARGGLGQPEEQFF.

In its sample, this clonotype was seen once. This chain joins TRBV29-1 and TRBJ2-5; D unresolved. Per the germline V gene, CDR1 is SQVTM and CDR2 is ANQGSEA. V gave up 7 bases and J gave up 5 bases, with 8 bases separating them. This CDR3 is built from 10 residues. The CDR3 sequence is CSAGTETQYF. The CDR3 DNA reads TGCAGCGCCGGTACGGAGACCCAGTACTTC.

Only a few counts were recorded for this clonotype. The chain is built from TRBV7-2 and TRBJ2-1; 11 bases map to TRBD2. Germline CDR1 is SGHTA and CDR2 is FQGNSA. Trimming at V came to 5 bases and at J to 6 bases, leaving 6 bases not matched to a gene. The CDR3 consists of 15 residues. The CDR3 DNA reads TGTGCCAGCAGCCTACTAGCGGGAGCTTTCAATGAGCAGTTCTTC. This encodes CASSLLAGAFNEQFF.

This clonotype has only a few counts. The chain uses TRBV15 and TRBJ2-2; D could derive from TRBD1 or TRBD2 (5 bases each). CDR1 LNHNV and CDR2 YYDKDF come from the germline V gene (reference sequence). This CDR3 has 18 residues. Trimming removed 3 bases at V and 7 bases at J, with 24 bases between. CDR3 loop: CATSRQFEYRTGGGELFF. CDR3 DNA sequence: TGTGCCACCAGCAGGCAATTCGAATACAGGACCGGAGGCGGGGAGCTGTTTTTT. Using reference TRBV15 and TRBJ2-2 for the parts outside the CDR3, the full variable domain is DAMVIQNPRYQVTQFGKPVTLSCSQTLNHNVMYWYQQKSSQAPKLLFHYYDKDFNNEADTPDNFQSRRPNTSFCFLDIRSPGLGDTAMYLCATSRQFEYRTGGGELFFGEGSRLTVL.

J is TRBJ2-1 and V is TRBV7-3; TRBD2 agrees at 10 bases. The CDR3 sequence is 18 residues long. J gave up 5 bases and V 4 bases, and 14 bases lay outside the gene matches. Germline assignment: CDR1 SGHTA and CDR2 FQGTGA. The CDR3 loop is CASSSLPRTSGQDNEQFF. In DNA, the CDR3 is TGTGCCAGCAGCTCTCTCCCCCGGACTAGCGGTCAAGACAATGAGCAGTTCTTC.

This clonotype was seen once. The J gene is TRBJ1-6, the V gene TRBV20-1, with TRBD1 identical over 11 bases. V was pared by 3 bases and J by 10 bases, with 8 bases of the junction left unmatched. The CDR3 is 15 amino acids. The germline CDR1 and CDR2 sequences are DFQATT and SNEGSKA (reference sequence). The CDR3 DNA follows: TGCAGTGCTAGTAGGGACAGGGGGAAGGGGTCACCCCTCCACTTT. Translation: CSASRDRGKGSPLHF.

CDR3 sequence reads: CASCTFGQGSYEQYF. The CDR3 DNA reads TGTGCCAGCTGCACCTTCGGCCAGGGCTCCTACGAGCAGTACTTC. This chain uses TRBV6-2 or TRBV6-3 with TRBJ2-7, with a tentative D call TRBD1 (5 bases). The CDR3 is 15 amino acids. The V gene lost 8 bases and the J gene lost 0 bases, with 17 bases spanning the gap. CDR1 is MNHEY, CDR2 SVGEGT, per germline.

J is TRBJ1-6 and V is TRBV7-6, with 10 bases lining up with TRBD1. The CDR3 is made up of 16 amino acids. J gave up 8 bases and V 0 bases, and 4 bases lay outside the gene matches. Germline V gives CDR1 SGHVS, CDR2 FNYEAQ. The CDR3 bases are TGTGCCAGCAGCTTAGCAGGACAGGGGGTAGATTCACCCCTCCACTTT. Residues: CASSLAGQGVDSPLHF.

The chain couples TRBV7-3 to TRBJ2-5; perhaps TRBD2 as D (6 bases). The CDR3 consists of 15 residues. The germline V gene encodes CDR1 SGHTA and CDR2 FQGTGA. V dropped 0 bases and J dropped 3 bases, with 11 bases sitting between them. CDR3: CASSLTGTLKETQYF. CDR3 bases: TGTGCCAGCAGCTTAACTGGGACTTTGAAAGAGACCCAGTACTTC. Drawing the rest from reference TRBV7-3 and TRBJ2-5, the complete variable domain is GAGVSQTPSNKVTEKGKYVELRCDPISGHTALYWYRQSLGQGPEFLIYFQGTGAADDSGLPNDRFFAVRPEGSVSTLKIQRTERGDSAVYLCASSLTGTLKETQYFGPGTRLLVL.

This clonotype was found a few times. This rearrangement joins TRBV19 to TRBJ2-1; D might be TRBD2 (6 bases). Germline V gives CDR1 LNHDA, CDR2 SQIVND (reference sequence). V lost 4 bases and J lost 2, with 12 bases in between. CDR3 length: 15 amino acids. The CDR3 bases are TGTGCCAGTAGTACAACTAGCTCTACCTACAATGAGCAGTTCTTC. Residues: CASSTTSSTYNEQFF. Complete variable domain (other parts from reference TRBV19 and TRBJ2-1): DGGITQSPKYLFRKEGQNVTLSCEQNLNHDAMYWYRQDPGQGLRLIYYSQIVNDFQKGDIAEGYSVSREKKESFPLTVTSAQKNPTAFYLCASSTTSSTYNEQFFGPGTRLTVL.